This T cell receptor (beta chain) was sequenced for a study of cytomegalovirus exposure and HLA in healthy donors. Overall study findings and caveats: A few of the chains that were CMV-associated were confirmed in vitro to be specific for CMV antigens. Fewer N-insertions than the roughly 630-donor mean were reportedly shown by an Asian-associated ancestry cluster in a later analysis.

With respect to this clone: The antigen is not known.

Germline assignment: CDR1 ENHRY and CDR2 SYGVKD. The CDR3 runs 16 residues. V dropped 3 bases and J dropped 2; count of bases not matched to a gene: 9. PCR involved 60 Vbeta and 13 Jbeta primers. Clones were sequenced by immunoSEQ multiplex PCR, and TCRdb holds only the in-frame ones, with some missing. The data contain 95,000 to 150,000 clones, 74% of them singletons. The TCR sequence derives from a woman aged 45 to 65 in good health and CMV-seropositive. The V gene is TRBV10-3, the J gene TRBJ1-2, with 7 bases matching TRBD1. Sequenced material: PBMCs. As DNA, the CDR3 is TGTGCCATCAGTGACCCCCGGGACAGAGTAAACTATGGCTACACCTTC. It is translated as CAISDPRDRVNYGYTF.